Listed here is a single TCR beta chain. The antigen is not known. The sample is drawn from a study of OX40 agonist ivuxolimab in advanced cancers. Study-wide background: The dose-escalation cohort was roughly 84% male, with a mean age of around 60 years, ranging about 20 to 79. Broader study findings: Fewer expanded clones were found on average in CD4+ than in CD8+ T cells.

Here immunoSEQ multiplex PCR was the method, and the copy in TCRdb shows in-frame clones only, minus some. This sample yields approximately 70,000 clones, of which approximately 85% are seen a single time; about 6.9% belongs to the top ten. The length of the CDR3 is 16 residues. V lost 3 bases and J lost 0, with 12 bases in between. Germline lookup yields CDR1 SGHVS and CDR2 FQNEAQ. The TCR sequence derives from an adult with an advanced solid tumor such as melanoma, head and neck, liver or kidney cancer. The source material was CD4+ or CD8+ T cells sorted from blood, sampled in a trial of the OX40 agonist ivuxolimab. The J gene is TRBJ1-5, the V gene TRBV7-8, with TRBD1 as a possible D gene (6 bases). CDR3 nucleotide sequence: TGTGCCAGCAGCTTCGGGACATCTTTTAGCAATCAGCCCCAGCATTTT. Residues: CASSFGTSFSNQPQHF.